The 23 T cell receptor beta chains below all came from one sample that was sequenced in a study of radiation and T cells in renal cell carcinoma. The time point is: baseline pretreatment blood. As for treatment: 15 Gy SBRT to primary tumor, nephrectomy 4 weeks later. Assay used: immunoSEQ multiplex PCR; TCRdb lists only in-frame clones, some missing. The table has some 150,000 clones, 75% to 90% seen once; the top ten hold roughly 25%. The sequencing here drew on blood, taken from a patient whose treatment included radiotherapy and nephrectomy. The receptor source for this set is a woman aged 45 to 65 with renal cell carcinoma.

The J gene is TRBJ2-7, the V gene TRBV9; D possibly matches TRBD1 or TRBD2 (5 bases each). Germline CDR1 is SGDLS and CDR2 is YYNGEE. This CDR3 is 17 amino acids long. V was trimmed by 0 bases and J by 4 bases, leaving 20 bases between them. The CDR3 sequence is CASSVEAAAGSTYEQYF. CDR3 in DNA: TGTGCCAGCAGCGTAGAGGCGGCGGCAGGGAGCACATACGAGCAGTACTTC.

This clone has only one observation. The CDR3 coding sequence is TGTGCCAGCAGTTTCGCGCTCGGAGGCGAGCAGTACTTC. Its protein is CASSFALGGEQYF. The chain is built from TRBV6-6 and TRBJ2-7; tentative D call: TRBD2 (5 bases). Trimming removed 4 bases at V and 6 bases at J, with 13 bases between. The length of the CDR3 is 13 residues. CDR1 is MNHNY, CDR2 SVGAGI, per germline (reference sequence).

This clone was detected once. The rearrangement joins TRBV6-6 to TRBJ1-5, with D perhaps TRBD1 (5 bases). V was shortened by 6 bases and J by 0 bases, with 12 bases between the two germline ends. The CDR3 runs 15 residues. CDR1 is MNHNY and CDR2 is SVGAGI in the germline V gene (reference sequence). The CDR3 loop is CASSLGTASNQPQHF. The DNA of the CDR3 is TGTGCCAGCAGCTTAGGGACGGCTAGCAATCAGCCCCAGCATTTT.

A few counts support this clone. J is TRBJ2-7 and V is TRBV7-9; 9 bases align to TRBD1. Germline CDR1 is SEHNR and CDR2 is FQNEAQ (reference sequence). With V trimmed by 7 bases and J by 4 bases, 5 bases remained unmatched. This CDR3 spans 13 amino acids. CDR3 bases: TGTGCCAGCACCCTGACAGGGGGATACGAGCAGTACTTC. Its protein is CASTLTGGYEQYF.

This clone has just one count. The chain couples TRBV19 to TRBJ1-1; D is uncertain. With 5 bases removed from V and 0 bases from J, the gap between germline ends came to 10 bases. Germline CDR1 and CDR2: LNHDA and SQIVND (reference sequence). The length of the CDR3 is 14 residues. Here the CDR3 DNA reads TGTGCCAGTAGTCCGGACGGGATGAACACTGAAGCTTTCTTT. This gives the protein CASSPDGMNTEAFF.

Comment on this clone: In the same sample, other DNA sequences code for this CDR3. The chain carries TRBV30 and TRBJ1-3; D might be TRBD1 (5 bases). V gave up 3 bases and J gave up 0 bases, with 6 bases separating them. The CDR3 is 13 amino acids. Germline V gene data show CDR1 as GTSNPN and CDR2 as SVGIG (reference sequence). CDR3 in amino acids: CAWSGGSGNTIYF. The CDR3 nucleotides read TGTGCCTGGAGCGGGGGCTCTGGAAACACCATATATTTT.

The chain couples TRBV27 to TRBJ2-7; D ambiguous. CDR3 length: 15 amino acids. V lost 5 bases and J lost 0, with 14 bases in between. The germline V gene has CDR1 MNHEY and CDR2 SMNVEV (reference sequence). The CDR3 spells CASSVRAISSYEQYF. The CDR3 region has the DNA TGTGCCAGCAGTGTTCGGGCAATTAGCTCCTACGAGCAGTACTTC.

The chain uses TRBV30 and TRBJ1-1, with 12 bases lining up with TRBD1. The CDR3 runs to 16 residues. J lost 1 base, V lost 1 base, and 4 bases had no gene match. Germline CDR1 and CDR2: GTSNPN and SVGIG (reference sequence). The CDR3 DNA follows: TGTGCCTGGAGTGATGGGACAGGGGGCCGGAACACTGAAGCTTTCTTT. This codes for CAWSDGTGGRNTEAFF.

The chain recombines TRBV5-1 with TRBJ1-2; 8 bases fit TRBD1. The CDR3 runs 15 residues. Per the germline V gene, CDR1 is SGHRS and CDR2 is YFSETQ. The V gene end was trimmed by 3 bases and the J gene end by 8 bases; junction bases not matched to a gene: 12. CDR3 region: CASSSQGAEGGGYTF. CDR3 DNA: TGCGCCAGCAGCTCCCAGGGGGCGGAAGGGGGAGGCTACACCTTC.

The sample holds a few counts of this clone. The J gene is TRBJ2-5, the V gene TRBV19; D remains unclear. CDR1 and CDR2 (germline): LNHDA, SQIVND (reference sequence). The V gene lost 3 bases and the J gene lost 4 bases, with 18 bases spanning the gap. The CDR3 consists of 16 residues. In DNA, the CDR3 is TGTGCCAGTAGTATGCGAACATCTAACCCCGGAGAGACCCAGTACTTC. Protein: CASSMRTSNPGETQYF.

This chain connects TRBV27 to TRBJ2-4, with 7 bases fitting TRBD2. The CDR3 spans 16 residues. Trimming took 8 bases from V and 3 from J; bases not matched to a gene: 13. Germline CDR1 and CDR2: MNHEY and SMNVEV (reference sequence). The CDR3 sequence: CASSRGDGAVKNIQYF. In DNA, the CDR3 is TGTGCCAGCTCCCGGGGGGATGGGGCGGTCAAAAACATTCAGTACTTC.

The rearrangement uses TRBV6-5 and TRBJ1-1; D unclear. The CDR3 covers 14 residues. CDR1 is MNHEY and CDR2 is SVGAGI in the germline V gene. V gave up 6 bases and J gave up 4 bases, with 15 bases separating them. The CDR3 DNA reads TGTGCCAGCAGAAGAGGGAGGCTGAGCACTGAAGCTTTCTTT. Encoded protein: CASRRGRLSTEAFF.

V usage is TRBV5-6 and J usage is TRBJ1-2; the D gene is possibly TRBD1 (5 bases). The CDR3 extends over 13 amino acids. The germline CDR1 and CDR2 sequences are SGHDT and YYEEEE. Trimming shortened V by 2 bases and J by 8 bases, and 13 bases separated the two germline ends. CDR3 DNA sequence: TGTGCCAGCAGCTTCGGGCAGGGACGCGGCTACACCTTC. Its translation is CASSFGQGRGYTF.

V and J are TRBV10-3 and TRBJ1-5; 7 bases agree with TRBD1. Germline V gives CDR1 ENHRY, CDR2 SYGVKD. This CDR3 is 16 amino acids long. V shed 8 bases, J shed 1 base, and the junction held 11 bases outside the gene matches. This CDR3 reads CAIGEQGQGSNQPQHF. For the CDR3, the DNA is TGTGCCATCGGGGAACAGGGGCAGGGGAGCAATCAGCCCCAGCATTTT.

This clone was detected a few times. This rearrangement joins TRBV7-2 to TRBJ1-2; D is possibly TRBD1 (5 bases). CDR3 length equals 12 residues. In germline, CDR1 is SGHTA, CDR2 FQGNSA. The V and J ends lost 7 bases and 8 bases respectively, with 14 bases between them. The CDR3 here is CASTGGVSGYTF. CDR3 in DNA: TGTGCCAGCACCGGGGGGGTCTCGGGCTACACCTTC.

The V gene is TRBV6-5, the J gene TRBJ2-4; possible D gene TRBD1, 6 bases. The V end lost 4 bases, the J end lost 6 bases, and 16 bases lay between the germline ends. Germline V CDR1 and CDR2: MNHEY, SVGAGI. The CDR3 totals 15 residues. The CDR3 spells CASSFSGEPGNIQYF. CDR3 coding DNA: TGTGCCAGCAGTTTTTCAGGGGAGCCTGGAAACATTCAGTACTTC.

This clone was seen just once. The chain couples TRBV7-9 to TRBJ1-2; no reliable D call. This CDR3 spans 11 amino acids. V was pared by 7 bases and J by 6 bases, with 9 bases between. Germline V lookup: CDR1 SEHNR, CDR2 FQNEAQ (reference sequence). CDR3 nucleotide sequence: TGTGCCAGCACGCTCGGGGATGGCTACACCTTC. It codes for CASTLGDGYTF.

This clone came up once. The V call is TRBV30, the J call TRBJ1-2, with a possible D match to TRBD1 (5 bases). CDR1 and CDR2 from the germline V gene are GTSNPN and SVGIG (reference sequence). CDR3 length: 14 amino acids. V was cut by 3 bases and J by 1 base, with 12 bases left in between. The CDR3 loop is CAWRRGGDNYGYTF. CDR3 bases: TGTGCCTGGAGGAGGGGAGGGGATAACTATGGCTACACCTTC.

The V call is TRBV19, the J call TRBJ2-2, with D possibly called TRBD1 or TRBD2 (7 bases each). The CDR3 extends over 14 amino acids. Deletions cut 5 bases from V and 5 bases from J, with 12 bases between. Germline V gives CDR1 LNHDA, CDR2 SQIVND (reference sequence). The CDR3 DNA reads TGTGCCAGTAGTTTTCAGGGGGGGACCGGGGAGCTGTTTTTT. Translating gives CASSFQGGTGELFF. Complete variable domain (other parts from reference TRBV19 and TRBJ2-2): DGGITQSPKYLFRKEGQNVTLSCEQNLNHDAMYWYRQDPGQGLRLIYYSQIVNDFQKGDIAEGYSVSREKKESFPLTVTSAQKNPTAFYLCASSFQGGTGELFFGEGSRLTVL.

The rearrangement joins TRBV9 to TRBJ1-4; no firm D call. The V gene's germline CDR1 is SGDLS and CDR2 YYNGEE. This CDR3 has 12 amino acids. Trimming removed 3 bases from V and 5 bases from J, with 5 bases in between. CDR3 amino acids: CASSAPNEKLFF. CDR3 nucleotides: TGTGCCAGCAGCGCCCCGAATGAAAAACTGTTTTTT. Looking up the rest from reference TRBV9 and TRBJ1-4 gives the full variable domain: DSGVTQTPKHLITATGQRVTLRCSPRSGDLSVYWYQQSLDQGLQFLIQYYNGEERAKGNILERFSAQQFPDLHSELNLSSLELGDSALYFCASSAPNEKLFFGSGTQLSVL.

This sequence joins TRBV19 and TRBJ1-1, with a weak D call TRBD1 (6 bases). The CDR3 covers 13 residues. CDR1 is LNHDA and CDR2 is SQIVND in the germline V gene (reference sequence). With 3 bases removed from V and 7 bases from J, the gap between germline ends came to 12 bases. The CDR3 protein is CASSIGTGLEAFF. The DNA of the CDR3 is TGTGCCAGTAGTATCGGAACAGGGCTTGAAGCTTTCTTT.

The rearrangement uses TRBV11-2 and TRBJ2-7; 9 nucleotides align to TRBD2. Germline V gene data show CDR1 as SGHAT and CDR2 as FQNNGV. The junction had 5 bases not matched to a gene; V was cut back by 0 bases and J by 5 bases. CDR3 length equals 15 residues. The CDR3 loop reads CASSLDPGLADEQYF. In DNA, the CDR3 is TGTGCCAGCAGCTTAGATCCGGGACTAGCAGACGAGCAGTACTTC.

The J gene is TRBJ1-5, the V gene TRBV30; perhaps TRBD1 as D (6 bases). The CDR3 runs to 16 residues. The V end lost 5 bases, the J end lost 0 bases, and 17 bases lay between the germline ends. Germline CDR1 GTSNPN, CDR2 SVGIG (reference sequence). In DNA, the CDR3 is TGTGCCTGGGGGGAAGGGGGGCCGGGTAGCAATCAGCCCCAGCATTTT. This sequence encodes CAWGEGGPGSNQPQHF. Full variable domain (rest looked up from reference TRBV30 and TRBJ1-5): SQTIHQWPATLVQPVGSPLSLECTVEGTSNPNLYWYRQAAGRGLQLLFYSVGIGQISSEVPQNLSASRPQDRQFILSSKKLLLSDSGFYLCAWGEGGPGSNQPQHFGDGTRLSIL.